This TCR beta chain was sequenced for a study of beta chain features in type 1 diabetes. Whole-study findings and limits: Shortening of TCRB CDR3s, moderate but significant, appeared in all four CD4+ subsets of Type 1 diabetes patients.

Sequencing targeted expressed TCRB transcripts, as all isolated RNA had been reverse transcribed. Repertoires were generated with immunoSEQ multiplex PCR, while TCRdb's copy carries only in-frame clones and drops some. Of about 52,000 clones in the sample, roughly two fifths were seen once. Only a few counts were recorded for this clone. Its antigen remains unidentified. A CD45RO/CCR7/CD25/CD127/CD95/CD27 panel sorted naive, central memory, regulatory and stem cell-like memory CD4+ cells. This sequence was found in a man aged 25 to 40 with type 1 diabetes. The sample consisted of Tregs from blood.

The CDR3 reads CATTSGSNQPQHF. The CDR3 DNA reads as TGTGCCACCACGTCGGGAAGCAATCAGCCCCAGCATTTT. The gene calls are TRBV10-3 and TRBJ1-5, with unresolved D. Trimming took 10 bases from V and 1 from J, leaving 11 bases between them. The CDR3 extends over 13 amino acids. Germline V gene sequence: CDR1 ENHRY, CDR2 SYGVKD.